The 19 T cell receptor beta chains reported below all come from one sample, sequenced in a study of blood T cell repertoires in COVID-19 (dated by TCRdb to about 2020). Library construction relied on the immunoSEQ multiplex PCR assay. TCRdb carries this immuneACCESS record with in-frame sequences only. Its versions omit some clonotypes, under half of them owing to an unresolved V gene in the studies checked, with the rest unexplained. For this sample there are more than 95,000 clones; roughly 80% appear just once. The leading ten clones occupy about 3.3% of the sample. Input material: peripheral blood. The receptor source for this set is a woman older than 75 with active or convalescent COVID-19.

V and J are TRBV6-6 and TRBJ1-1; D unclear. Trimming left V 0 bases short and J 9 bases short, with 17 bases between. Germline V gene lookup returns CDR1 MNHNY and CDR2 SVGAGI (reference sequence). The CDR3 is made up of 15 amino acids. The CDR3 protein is CASSYSILSPLQAFF. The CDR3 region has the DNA TGTGCCAGCAGTTACTCTATTTTATCTCCCCTCCAAGCTTTCTTT.

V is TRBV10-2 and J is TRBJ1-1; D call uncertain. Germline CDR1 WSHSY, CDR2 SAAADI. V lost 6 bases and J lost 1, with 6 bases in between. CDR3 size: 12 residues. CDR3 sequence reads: CASRRQNTEAFF. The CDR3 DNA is TGCGCCAGCAGGAGACAGAACACTGAAGCTTTCTTT.

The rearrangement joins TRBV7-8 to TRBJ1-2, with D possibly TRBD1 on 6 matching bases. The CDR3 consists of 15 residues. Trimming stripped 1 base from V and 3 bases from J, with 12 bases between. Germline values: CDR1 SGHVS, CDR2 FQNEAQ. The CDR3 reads CASSLEGQGYYGYTF. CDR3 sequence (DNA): TGTGCCAGCAGCTTAGAGGGCCAGGGGTACTATGGCTACACCTTC.

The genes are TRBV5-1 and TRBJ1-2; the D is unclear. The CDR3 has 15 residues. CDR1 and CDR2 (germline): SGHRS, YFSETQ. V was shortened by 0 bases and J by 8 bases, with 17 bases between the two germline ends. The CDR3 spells CASSLDSQAALGYTF. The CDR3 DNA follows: TGCGCCAGCAGCTTGGATAGTCAGGCTGCTTTAGGCTACACCTTC.

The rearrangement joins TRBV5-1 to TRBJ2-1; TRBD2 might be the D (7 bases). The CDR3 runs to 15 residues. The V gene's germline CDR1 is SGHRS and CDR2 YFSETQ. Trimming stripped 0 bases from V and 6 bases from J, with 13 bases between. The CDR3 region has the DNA TGCGCCAGCAGCTTGGTGGGCGGGGGCCTCAATGAGCAGTTCTTC. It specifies CASSLVGGGLNEQFF.

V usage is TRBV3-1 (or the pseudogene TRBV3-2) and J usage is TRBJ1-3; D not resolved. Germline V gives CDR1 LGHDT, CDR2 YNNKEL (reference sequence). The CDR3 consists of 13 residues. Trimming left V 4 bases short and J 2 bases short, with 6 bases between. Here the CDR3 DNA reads TGTGCCAGCAGCCCGGGAACTGGAAACACCATATATTTT. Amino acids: CASSPGTGNTIYF.

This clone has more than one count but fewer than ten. The CDR3 spells CASSYTRQHAYEQYF. In DNA form, the CDR3 reads TGTGCCAGTAGTTACACTCGACAGCACGCCTACGAGCAGTACTTC. The chain has TRBV19 and TRBJ2-7; tentative D call: TRBD1 (5 bases). Trimming shortened V by 5 bases and J by 2 bases, and 16 bases separated the two germline ends. Germline CDR1 is LNHDA and CDR2 is SQIVND (reference sequence). This CDR3 is built from 15 residues.

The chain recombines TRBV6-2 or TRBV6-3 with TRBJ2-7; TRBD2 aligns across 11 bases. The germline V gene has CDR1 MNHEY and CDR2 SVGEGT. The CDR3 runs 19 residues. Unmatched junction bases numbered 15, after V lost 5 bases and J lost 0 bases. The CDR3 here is CASSQGGLAGGKSSYEQYF. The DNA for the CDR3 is TGTGCCAGCAGTCAAGGCGGCCTAGCGGGAGGTAAAAGCTCCTACGAGCAGTACTTC.

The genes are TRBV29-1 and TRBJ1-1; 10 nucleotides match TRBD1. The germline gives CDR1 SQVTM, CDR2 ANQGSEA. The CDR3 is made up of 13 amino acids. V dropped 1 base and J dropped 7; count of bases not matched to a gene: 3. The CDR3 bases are TGCAGCGTTGAAGGGACAGGGGGAGGTGAAGCTTTCTTT. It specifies CSVEGTGGGEAFF.

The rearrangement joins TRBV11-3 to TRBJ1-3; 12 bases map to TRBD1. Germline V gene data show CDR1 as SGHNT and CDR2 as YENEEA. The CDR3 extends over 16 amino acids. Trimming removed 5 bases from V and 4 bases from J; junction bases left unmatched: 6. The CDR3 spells CASSAGQGAGGNTIYF. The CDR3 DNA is TGTGCCAGCAGCGCGGGACAGGGGGCGGGAGGAAACACCATATATTTT.

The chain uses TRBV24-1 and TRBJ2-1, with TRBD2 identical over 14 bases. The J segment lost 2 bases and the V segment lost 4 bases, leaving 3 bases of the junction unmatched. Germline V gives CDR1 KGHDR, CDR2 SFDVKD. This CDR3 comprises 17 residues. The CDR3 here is CATSDSGLAGAYNEQFF. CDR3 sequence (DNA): TGTGCCACCAGTGACTCGGGACTAGCGGGAGCCTACAATGAGCAGTTCTTC.

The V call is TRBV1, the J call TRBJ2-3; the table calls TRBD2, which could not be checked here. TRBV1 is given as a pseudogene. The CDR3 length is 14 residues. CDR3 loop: CTSSLGLASDTQYF. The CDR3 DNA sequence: TGCACCAGCAGCCTAGGCCTAGCGTCAGATACGCAGTATTTT.

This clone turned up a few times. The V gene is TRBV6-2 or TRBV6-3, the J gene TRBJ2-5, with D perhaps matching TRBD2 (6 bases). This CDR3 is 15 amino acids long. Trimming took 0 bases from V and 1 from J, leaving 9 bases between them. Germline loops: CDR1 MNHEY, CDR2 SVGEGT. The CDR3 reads CASSYSRDSQETQYF. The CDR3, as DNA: TGTGCCAGCAGTTACTCCCGGGACTCCCAAGAGACCCAGTACTTC.

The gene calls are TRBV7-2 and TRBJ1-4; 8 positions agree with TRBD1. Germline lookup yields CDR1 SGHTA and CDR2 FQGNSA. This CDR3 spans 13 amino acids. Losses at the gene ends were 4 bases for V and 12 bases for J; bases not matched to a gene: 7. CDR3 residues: CASSSQGQGELFF. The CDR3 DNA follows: TGTGCCAGCAGCTCTCAAGGACAGGGTGAACTGTTTTTT.

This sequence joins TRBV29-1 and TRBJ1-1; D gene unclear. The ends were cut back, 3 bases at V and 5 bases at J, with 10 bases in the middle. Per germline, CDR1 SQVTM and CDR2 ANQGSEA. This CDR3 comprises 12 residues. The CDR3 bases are TGCAGCGTTGAGAACAGTGGAACTGAAGCTTTCTTT. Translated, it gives CSVENSGTEAFF.

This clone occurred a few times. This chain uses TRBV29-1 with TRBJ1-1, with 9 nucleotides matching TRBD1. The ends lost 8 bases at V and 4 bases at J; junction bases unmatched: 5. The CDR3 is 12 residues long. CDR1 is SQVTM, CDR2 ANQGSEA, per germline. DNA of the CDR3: TGCAGCTACCGACAGGGGGTCACTGAAGCTTTCTTT. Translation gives CSYRQGVTEAFF.

The CDR3 sequence is CAISESLGDTEAFF. The CDR3, as DNA: TGTGCCATCAGTGAGTCCTTGGGAGACACTGAAGCTTTCTTT. V gene TRBV10-3 combines with J gene TRBJ1-1, with unresolved D. The germline V gene has CDR1 ENHRY and CDR2 SYGVKD. The CDR3 covers 14 residues. V gave up 0 bases and J gave up 3 bases, with 8 bases separating them.

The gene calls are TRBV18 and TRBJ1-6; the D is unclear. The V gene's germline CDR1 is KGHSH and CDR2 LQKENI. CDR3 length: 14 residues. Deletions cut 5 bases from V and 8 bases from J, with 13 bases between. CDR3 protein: CASSSGGFDSPLHF. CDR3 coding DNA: TGTGCCAGCTCATCCGGTGGTTTTGATTCACCCCTCCACTTT.

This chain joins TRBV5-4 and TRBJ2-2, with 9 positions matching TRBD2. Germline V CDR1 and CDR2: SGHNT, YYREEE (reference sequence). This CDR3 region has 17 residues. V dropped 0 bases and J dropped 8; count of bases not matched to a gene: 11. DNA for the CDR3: TGTGCCAGCAGCTTGGCTGGGACTAGCAAATCGTCAGGGGAGCTGTTTTTT. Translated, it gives CASSLAGTSKSSGELFF. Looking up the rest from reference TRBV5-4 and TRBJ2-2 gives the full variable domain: ETGVTQSPTHLIKTRGQQVTLRCSSQSGHNTVSWYQQALGQGPQFIFQYYREEENGRGNFPPRFSGLQFPNYSSELNVNALELDDSALYLCASSLAGTSKSSGELFFGEGSRLTVL.